Listed here are 10 T cell receptor beta chains from one sample, sequenced in a study of yellow fever vaccine responses in identical twins. TCRdb re-called the RT-PCR reads with MiXCR, one entry per CDR3 protein. The table shows 30,000 to 35,000 distinct CDR3 sequences, with roughly three fifths occurring only once. The input for sequencing was T cells from blood (PBMCs), unsorted or a sorted subset (not recorded which), taken before or after yellow fever vaccination (not recorded which). These TCRs come from a woman younger than 30 who received the yellow fever vaccine.

The V and J genes are TRBV10-3 and TRBJ2-3, with a possible D match to TRBD2 (5 bases). V lost 3 bases and J 3 bases, leaving 13 bases between the germline ends. From germline, CDR1 is ENHRY and CDR2 SYGVKD. This CDR3 is built from 15 residues. The CDR3 reads CAISDRGLETDTQYF. CDR3 nucleotides: TGTGCCATCAGTGACCGAGGGTTGGAGACAGATACGCAGTATTTT.

The table lists this clonotype with a few counts. The chain employs TRBV11-2 and TRBJ2-2; D unresolved. CDR1 is SGHAT, CDR2 FQNNGV, per germline. Trimming stripped 5 bases from V and 6 bases from J, with 13 bases between. The CDR3 is made up of 14 amino acids. In DNA, the CDR3 is TGTGCCAGCAGCGCCTGGGCAGTCCCCGGGGAGCTGTTTTTT. It yields the protein CASSAWAVPGELFF.

This chain connects TRBV29-1 to TRBJ2-3; D is undetermined. Germline V lookup: CDR1 SQVTM, CDR2 ANQGSEA. The V and J ends lost 2 bases and 2 bases respectively, with 2 bases between them. There are 11 residues in the CDR3. CDR3 residues: CSVEHTDTQYF. In DNA, the CDR3 is TGCAGCGTTGAACACACAGATACGCAGTATTTT.

This chain connects TRBV12-3 or TRBV12-4 to TRBJ2-1; a possible D gene is TRBD1 (6 bases). Trimming stripped 10 bases from V and 3 bases from J, with 13 bases between. The CDR3 contains 13 residues. CDR3 nucleotides: TGTGCCAACGCCTTGGACAGCTACAATGAGCAGTTCTTC. Translating gives CANALDSYNEQFF.

The chain is built from TRBV4-1 and TRBJ1-1; D might be TRBD1 (6 bases). The V gene lost 6 bases and the J gene lost 8 bases, with 22 bases spanning the gap. Germline assignment: CDR1 MGHRA and CDR2 YSYEKL. The CDR3 consists of 15 residues. The CDR3 loop reads CASRSGGSGPFEAFF. CDR3 bases: TGCGCCAGCAGGTCGGGGGGCAGCGGACCTTTCGAAGCTTTCTTT.

This clonotype turned up a few times. The CDR3 spells CASSDLGTSGHSYEQYF. For the CDR3, the DNA is TGTGCCAGCAGTGATCTGGGGACTAGCGGACATTCCTACGAGCAGTACTTC. The chain carries TRBV2 and TRBJ2-7, with 11 bases lining up with TRBD2. CDR3 length: 17 residues. Per germline, CDR1 SNHLY and CDR2 FYNNEI. J gave up 1 base and V 3 bases, and 8 bases lay outside the gene matches.

This clonotype showed up just a few times. The J gene is TRBJ2-1, the V gene TRBV15; 9 nucleotides agree with TRBD1. Losses at the gene ends were 9 bases for V and 4 bases for J; bases not matched to a gene: 13. The CDR3 is made up of 16 amino acids. The germline V gene encodes CDR1 LNHNV and CDR2 YYDKDF (reference sequence). CDR3 in amino acids: CATSTTIGTGYNEQFF. The CDR3 coding sequence is TGTGCCACATCCACCACTATCGGGACAGGGTACAATGAGCAGTTCTTC.

The rearrangement uses TRBV2 and TRBJ2-3; D remains ambiguous. Per the germline V gene, CDR1 is SNHLY and CDR2 is FYNNEI. Trimming removed 6 bases from V and 0 bases from J, with 7 bases in between. This CDR3 has 13 residues. CDR3 sequence: CASRVGSTDTQYF. CDR3 DNA: TGTGCCAGCAGGGTAGGAAGCACAGATACGCAGTATTTT.

J is TRBJ2-1 and V is TRBV19; tentatively, D is TRBD2 (5 bases). Per germline, CDR1 LNHDA and CDR2 SQIVND (reference sequence). The germline V and J ends were trimmed by 5 bases and 3 bases, with 11 bases remaining between them. The CDR3 is 14 residues long. The CDR3 coding sequence is TGTGCCAGTAGTGGTCTAGCCGACTACAATGAGCAGTTCTTC. It specifies CASSGLADYNEQFF.

This chain uses TRBV18 with TRBJ2-5, with D tentatively TRBD1 (5 bases). The CDR3 loop spans 16 amino acids. Between the trimmed V and J ends, which lost 0 bases and 2 bases, there was a span of 13 bases. Germline CDR1 reads KGHSH; CDR2 reads LQKENI. CDR3 amino acids: CASSPPSVRQQETQYF. The CDR3, as DNA: TGTGCCAGCTCACCACCGTCCGTGCGACAGCAAGAGACCCAGTACTTC.